These 25 T cell receptor beta chains were all obtained from the same sample, sequenced in a study of T cells in Graves' hyperthyroidism and ophthalmopathy. Researchers amplified the TCR beta CDR3 regions from RNA transcripts. First-round RT-PCR targeting the TCR CDR3 was performed with the HTBI primer set. TCRdb redid the calling of the multiplex PCR reads with MiXCR, one entry per CDR3 protein. The sample lists some 250,000 distinct CDR3 sequences, 13% to 15% occurring once. Material: blood. All receptors derive from a woman aged 40 to 50 with Graves' hyperthyroidism that later progressed to Graves' ophthalmopathy.

In its sample, this clonotype was seen many times. This chain connects TRBV6-5 to TRBJ1-4; no clear D. Trimming removed 2 bases at V and 7 bases at J, with 11 bases between. CDR3 length: 14 residues. CDR1 and CDR2 (germline): MNHEY, SVGAGI. The CDR3 sequence is CASSYQMRSEKLFF. The CDR3 region has the DNA TGTGCCAGCAGTTACCAGATGAGGAGTGAAAAACTGTTTTTT.

Ten or more counts support this clonotype. V usage is TRBV19 and J usage is TRBJ1-1, with D tentatively TRBD1 (5 bases). The germline gives CDR1 LNHDA, CDR2 SQIVND (reference sequence). The ends were cut back, 2 bases at V and 4 bases at J, with 8 bases in the middle. The CDR3 has 13 residues. The CDR3 sequence is CASSINGGTEAFF. CDR3 in DNA: TGTGCCAGTAGTATAAACGGGGGCACTGAAGCTTTCTTT.

J is TRBJ2-1 and V is TRBV7-2, with D uncertain. The CDR3 runs 16 residues. Trimming removed 2 bases from V and 4 bases from J, with 15 bases in between. CDR1 and CDR2 from the germline V gene are SGHTA and FQGNSA. The CDR3 DNA follows: TGTGCCAGCAGCTTATACGAAGGGCCACCTTACAATGAGCAGTTCTTC. This codes for CASSLYEGPPYNEQFF.

In its sample, this clonotype was seen a few times. The chain links TRBV11-2 to TRBJ2-4, with TRBD2 matching 13 bases. This CDR3 has 17 residues. Germline lookup yields CDR1 SGHAT and CDR2 FQNNGV. J lost 2 bases, V lost 5 bases, and 6 bases had no gene match. DNA of the CDR3: TGTGCCAGCAGCCCACGGACTAGCGGGAGTTCCAAAAACATTCAGTACTTC. It codes for CASSPRTSGSSKNIQYF.

This clonotype has at least ten counts. The chain recombines TRBV28 with TRBJ1-5; D gene ambiguous. Germline CDR1 and CDR2: MDHEN and SYDVKM. The CDR3 sequence is 13 residues long. V was clipped by 6 bases and J by 0 bases, with 6 bases between them. The CDR3 loop reads CASRGNSNQPQHF. As DNA, the CDR3 is TGTGCCAGCAGGGGAAATAGCAATCAGCCCCAGCATTTT.

The table lists this clonotype with many counts. This chain connects TRBV5-1 to TRBJ2-3, with 11 bases lining up with TRBD1. V lost 0 bases and J lost 8; bases outside the gene matches: 8. This CDR3 contains 16 residues. Germline V gene sequence: CDR1 SGHRS, CDR2 YFSETQ. The CDR3 is CASSLVTGTGGGTQYF. In nucleotides, the CDR3 is TGCGCCAGCAGCTTGGTAACCGGGACAGGGGGGGGTACGCAGTATTTT.

This clonotype showed up many times. This chain links TRBV9 with TRBJ1-6, with D unclear. Trimming removed 7 bases from V and 14 bases from J, with 25 bases in between. Germline lookup yields CDR1 SGDLS and CDR2 YYNGEE. The CDR3 totals 15 residues. The CDR3 spells CASSAMGSPESTLHF. CDR3 bases: TGTGCCAGCTCGGCGATGGGCAGCCCCGAAAGTACCCTCCACTTT.

This clonotype was seen many times. V is TRBV14 and J is TRBJ1-1; D uncertain. Germline V gives CDR1 SGHDN, CDR2 FVKESK. The V end was cut by 4 bases, the J end by 0 bases, with 12 bases between. The CDR3 is made up of 15 amino acids. Here the CDR3 DNA reads TGTGCCAGCAGCCCCAAGGGCGGAATGAACACTGAAGCTTTCTTT. Its translation is CASSPKGGMNTEAFF.

This clonotype was detected many times. This chain connects TRBV27 to TRBJ2-1, with 7 bases matching TRBD2. V dropped 2 bases and J dropped 10; count of bases not matched to a gene: 8. Germline-derived CDR1 and CDR2 are MNHEY and SMNVEV (reference sequence). The CDR3 is 14 residues long. In DNA, the CDR3 is TGTGCCAGCAGTTTAGGACTAGGGGTGGGGGAGCAGTTCTTC. Protein: CASSLGLGVGEQFF.

This clonotype was seen ten or more times. This sequence joins TRBV2 and TRBJ2-1; 12 bases are a match to TRBD2. Unmatched junction bases numbered 9, after V lost 6 bases and J lost 9 bases. Germline-derived CDR1 and CDR2 are SNHLY and FYNNEI. The CDR3 runs 15 residues. The CDR3 is CASSVLAGGRGEQFF. CDR3 coding DNA: TGTGCCAGCAGCGTTCTAGCGGGAGGGAGAGGTGAGCAGTTCTTC.

This clonotype was detected ten times or more. The chain carries TRBV12-3 or TRBV12-4 and TRBJ2-1; 12 bases are shared with TRBD2. V gave up 6 bases and J gave up 4 bases; unmatched junction bases: 10. CDR3 length: 17 amino acids. The CDR3 is CASRASGRAIFYNEQFF. The CDR3 coding sequence is TGTGCCAGCAGAGCTAGCGGGAGGGCCATTTTTTACAATGAGCAGTTCTTC.

This clonotype was detected a few times. This may be a read error: a much more frequent sequence differs by one nucleotide. The J gene is TRBJ1-1, the V gene TRBV27, with a possible D match to TRBD1 (5 bases). The CDR3 is made up of 14 amino acids. Germline V gene lookup returns CDR1 MNHEY and CDR2 SMNVEV (reference sequence). CDR3 sequence reads: CASSLLGVNAEAFF. The CDR3 DNA reads as TGTGCCAGCAGTTTATTAGGGGTGAACGCTGAAGCTTTCTTT.

This clonotype showed up many times. The J gene is TRBJ1-4, the V gene TRBV28, with D hard to call. The length of the CDR3 is 14 residues. In germline, CDR1 is MDHEN, CDR2 SYDVKM. The V and J ends lost 3 bases and 8 bases respectively, with 13 bases between them. CDR3 region: CASSFGGLGEKLFF. Written as DNA, the CDR3 is TGTGCCAGCAGTTTTGGAGGGCTAGGGGAAAAACTGTTTTTT.

This clonotype was observed at least ten times. V is TRBV6-1 and J is TRBJ1-5; tentative D call: TRBD1 (6 bases). The ends were cut back, 6 bases at V and 0 bases at J, with 12 bases in the middle. The CDR3 consists of 15 residues. Germline assignment: CDR1 MNHNS and CDR2 SASEGT. This chain's CDR3 is CASRQTGISNQPQHF. The CDR3, as DNA: TGTGCCAGCAGACAGACAGGAATTAGCAATCAGCCCCAGCATTTT.

In its sample, this clonotype was seen many times. The genes are TRBV29-1 and TRBJ2-7; 7 nucleotides match TRBD2. V gave up 7 bases and J gave up 6 bases; unmatched junction bases: 12. Germline CDR1 is SQVTM and CDR2 is ANQGSEA. The CDR3 runs to 13 residues. CDR3 sequence (DNA): TGCAGCGCGGCGGATTTTGGGGAGGGCGAGCAGTACTTC. Amino acid sequence: CSAADFGEGEQYF.

The chain is built from TRBV10-3 and TRBJ1-1, with 10 bases matching TRBD1. CDR3 size: 13 residues. V lost 10 bases and J lost 5; bases outside the gene matches: 7. Per the germline V gene, CDR1 is ENHRY and CDR2 is SYGVKD. The CDR3 sequence: CASTDRGGTEAFF. CDR3 DNA: TGTGCCAGCACGGACAGGGGGGGGACTGAAGCTTTCTTT.

The table lists this clonotype with many counts. At one end the junction does not follow the germline gene, possibly because of a read error. V usage is TRBV15 and J usage is TRBJ2-5; a weak D match, TRBD2 (5 bases). This CDR3 has 15 residues. Germline V lookup: CDR1 LNHNV, CDR2 YYDKDF (reference sequence). The CDR3 DNA follows: TGTGCCACCAGCGGAGAATTGGGAGCTCGAGAGACCCAGTACTTC. Translated, it gives CATSGELGARETQYF.

This clonotype was counted at least ten times. This chain connects TRBV19 to TRBJ2-5, with 8 bases aligning to TRBD1. This CDR3 is 13 amino acids long. Germline assignment: CDR1 LNHDA and CDR2 SQIVND (reference sequence). With V trimmed by 4 bases and J by 3 bases, 1 base remained unmatched. CDR3 bases: TGTGCCAGTAGTACGGGACAGGAAGAGACCCAGTACTTC. It encodes CASSTGQEETQYF. The full variable domain, in which reference TRBV19 and TRBJ2-5 provide the parts outside the CDR3, is DGGITQSPKYLFRKEGQNVTLSCEQNLNHDAMYWYRQDPGQGLRLIYYSQIVNDFQKGDIAEGYSVSREKKESFPLTVTSAQKNPTAFYLCASSTGQEETQYFGPGTRLLVL.

This clonotype was picked up many times. The J gene is TRBJ1-5, the V gene TRBV7-9; weak D call: TRBD1 (5 bases). From germline, CDR1 is SEHNR and CDR2 FQNEAQ (reference sequence). The CDR3 has 16 residues. Trimming took 6 bases from V and 7 from J, leaving 22 bases between them. CDR3 loop: CASRGTGTEIWQPQHF. The CDR3 region has the DNA TGTGCCAGCAGGGGGACCGGGACGGAAATTTGGCAGCCCCAGCATTTT.

This clonotype was recorded at least ten times. This chain joins TRBV30 and TRBJ1-3; unclear D gene. Germline V gene sequence: CDR1 GTSNPN, CDR2 SVGIG (reference sequence). The CDR3 contains 11 residues. V was pared by 3 bases and J by 10 bases, with 10 bases between. CDR3 region: CAWSNAWTIYF. The CDR3, as DNA: TGTGCCTGGAGCAATGCTTGGACCATATATTTT.

This clonotype was seen a few times. Being one base from a much bigger clone, this may be a read error. CDR3 DNA: TGTGCCAGCGGTCCCGGGACAACCTCCTACGAGCAGTACTTC. This codes for CASGPGTTSYEQYF. This chain joins TRBV6-1 and TRBJ2-7; possible D gene TRBD1, 6 bases. The germline gives CDR1 MNHNS, CDR2 SASEGT. The CDR3 loop spans 14 amino acids. V dropped 8 bases and J dropped 0 bases, with 14 bases sitting between them.

This clonotype has ten or more counts. The chain recombines TRBV6-2 or TRBV6-3 with TRBJ1-5; tentative D call: TRBD1 (6 bases). CDR1 is MNHEY, CDR2 SVGEGT, per germline. The V end lost 7 bases, the J end lost 5 bases, and 21 bases lay between the germline ends. The CDR3 contains 16 residues. CDR3 protein: CASTPPGAPRDQPQHF. DNA for the CDR3: TGTGCCAGCACCCCTCCGGGGGCCCCGCGCGATCAGCCCCAGCATTTT.

This clonotype was seen ten or more times. V and J are TRBV7-3 and TRBJ2-3; tentatively, D is TRBD1 (6 bases). Germline V gives CDR1 SGHTA, CDR2 FQGTGA. Trimming removed 3 bases at V and 5 bases at J, with 12 bases between. CDR3 size: 14 residues. CDR3 residues: CASSLQGFGDTQYF. CDR3 bases: TGTGCCAGCAGCTTGCAGGGGTTTGGAGATACGCAGTATTTT. The full variable domain, completed using reference TRBV7-3 and TRBJ2-3, is GAGVSQTPSNKVTEKGKYVELRCDPISGHTALYWYRQSLGQGPEFLIYFQGTGAADDSGLPNDRFFAVRPEGSVSTLKIQRTERGDSAVYLCASSLQGFGDTQYFGPGTRLTVL.

This clonotype was picked up many times. The DNA for the CDR3 is TGTGCCAGCAGCTTAGGAGTGCAGGGGAACGAGCAGTACTTC. Protein: CASSLGVQGNEQYF. The chain uses TRBV7-9 and TRBJ2-7; possibly TRBD1 for D (6 bases). V was shortened by 1 base and J by 5 bases, with 12 bases between the two germline ends. Germline V gene sequence: CDR1 SEHNR, CDR2 FQNEAQ (reference sequence). The CDR3 spans 14 residues.

This clonotype appeared a few times. The chain employs TRBV18 and TRBJ1-1; possible D gene TRBD1, 5 bases. This CDR3 region has 16 residues. Deletions cut 4 bases from V and 1 base from J, with 16 bases between. The germline V gene has CDR1 KGHSH and CDR2 LQKENI. CDR3 region: CASSLDSGAGNTEAFF. In nucleotides, the CDR3 is TGTGCCAGCTCACTAGACAGTGGAGCTGGGAACACTGAAGCTTTCTTT.